The 21 T cell receptor beta chains below come from one sample, sequenced in a study of CD8 T cells in Susac syndrome. It was with random hexamers that 0.5 to 1 ug RNA was reverse transcribed. TCRdb called the immunoSEQ multiplex PCR reads again in MiXCR, with one record for every CDR3 protein. The sample carries hundreds of thousands of distinct CDR3 sequences, about 95% recorded once. Sequencing used CD4+ T cells from PBMCs. The receptor set was obtained from a human donor with multiple sclerosis.

The chain has TRBV24-1 and TRBJ2-7; tentatively, D is TRBD2 (5 bases). Germline CDR1 reads KGHDR; CDR2 reads SFDVKD. The CDR3 sequence is 13 residues long. The V gene lost 2 bases and the J gene lost 7 bases, with 11 bases spanning the gap. The CDR3 DNA reads as TGTGCCACCAGTGATTCACCCTCGGGGGAGCAGTACTTC. This translates into CATSDSPSGEQYF.

The chain combines TRBV20-1 with TRBJ2-2; D possibly corresponds to TRBD1 (5 bases). CDR1 DFQATT and CDR2 SNEGSKA come from the germline V gene (reference sequence). The ends were cut back, 5 bases at V and 1 base at J, with 17 bases in the middle. The CDR3 runs 16 residues. The CDR3 sequence: CSALMDKPLNTGELFF. The DNA for the CDR3 is TGCAGTGCTCTAATGGACAAGCCTTTGAACACCGGGGAGCTGTTTTTT.

V and J are TRBV3-1 and TRBJ2-5, with D perhaps matching TRBD2 (5 bases). Germline loops: CDR1 LGHDT, CDR2 YNNKEL (reference sequence). V dropped 2 bases and J dropped 1 base, with 8 bases sitting between them. CDR3 length: 14 residues. CDR3 protein: CASSQLSGQETQYF. The DNA of the CDR3 is TGTGCCAGCAGCCAATTGAGCGGCCAAGAGACCCAGTACTTC.

The chain uses TRBV20-1 and TRBJ2-2; tentatively, D is TRBD1 or TRBD2 (5 bases each). Germline V gene sequence: CDR1 DFQATT, CDR2 SNEGSKA (reference sequence). The V and J ends lost 0 bases and 4 bases respectively, with 15 bases between them. The CDR3 runs 16 residues. CDR3 DNA: TGCAGTGCTAGAGATGGGGGACCAAGCCCCACCGGGGAGCTGTTTTTT. Translation gives CSARDGGPSPTGELFF.

The rearrangement links TRBV3-1 to TRBJ1-5; D uncertain. The CDR3 extends over 15 amino acids. The V gene lost 0 bases and the J gene lost 7 bases, with 13 bases spanning the gap. Germline CDR1 reads LGHDT; CDR2 reads YNNKEL (reference sequence). CDR3 sequence: CASSQELTGYQPQHF. The DNA of the CDR3 is TGTGCCAGCAGCCAAGAGCTGACCGGGTACCAGCCCCAGCATTTT.

V usage is TRBV20-1 and J usage is TRBJ2-6; possibly TRBD1 for D (6 bases). The CDR3 has 14 amino acids. The germline CDR1 and CDR2 sequences are DFQATT and SNEGSKA (reference sequence). V dropped 6 bases and J dropped 4 bases, with 13 bases sitting between them. CDR3 region: CSANRESGANVLTF. CDR3 nucleotide sequence: TGCAGTGCAAACAGGGAATCCGGGGCCAACGTCCTGACTTTC.

Only a few counts were recorded for this clonotype. The CDR3 loop is CASSPPGGTQYF. In DNA form, the CDR3 reads TGTGCCAGCAGCCCCCCAGGGGGGACCCAGTACTTC. The chain is built from TRBV9 and TRBJ2-5; the match to TRBD1 covers 7 bases. J gave up 7 bases and V 4 bases, and 4 bases lay outside the gene matches. The germline V gene has CDR1 SGDLS and CDR2 YYNGEE. This CDR3 region has 12 residues.

V usage is TRBV7-3 and J usage is TRBJ2-3, with 7 bases lining up with TRBD1. Germline CDR1 reads SGHTA; CDR2 reads FQGTGA. CDR3 length: 14 residues. The ends lost 4 bases at V and 2 bases at J; junction bases unmatched: 3. The DNA for the CDR3 is TGTGCCAGCAGCTCGGGACAGCACACAGATACGCAGTATTTT. Protein sequence: CASSSGQHTDTQYF.

The gene calls are TRBV29-1 and TRBJ1-1; D gene ambiguous. Germline V lookup: CDR1 SQVTM, CDR2 ANQGSEA. V shed 6 bases and J shed 5 bases, with 13 bases lying between them. The CDR3 runs 12 residues. This CDR3 is CSVSGIGTEAFF. The CDR3 nucleotides read TGCAGCGTCTCGGGCATCGGGACTGAAGCTTTCTTT.

This sequence joins TRBV12-3 or TRBV12-4 and TRBJ2-3; possible D gene TRBD1, 5 bases. The V gene lost 4 bases and the J gene lost 9 bases, with 14 bases spanning the gap. CDR3 length equals 13 residues. The CDR3 region is CASSSDTKGTQYF. CDR3 DNA sequence: TGTGCCAGCAGTTCGGACACAAAGGGGACGCAGTATTTT.

This rearrangement joins TRBV11-2 to TRBJ1-6, with D uncertain. Germline V gene sequence: CDR1 SGHAT, CDR2 FQNNGV. CDR3 size: 13 residues. Between the trimmed V and J ends, which lost 3 bases and 7 bases, there was a span of 7 bases. The DNA of the CDR3 is TGTGCCAGCAGCTTGGACCCGAATTCACCCCTCCACTTT. Translating it yields CASSLDPNSPLHF.

The rearrangement joins TRBV12-3 or TRBV12-4 to TRBJ1-2; 10 bases align to TRBD1. The CDR3 runs 15 residues. V trimming: 3 bases; J trimming: 1 base; junction bases outside the gene matches: 2. CDR3 loop: CASSLGTGVNYGYTF. CDR3 DNA: TGTGCCAGCAGTTTGGGGACAGGGGTTAACTATGGCTACACCTTC.

This chain uses TRBV10-3 with TRBJ2-7; 7 bases map to TRBD1. Germline V CDR1 and CDR2: ENHRY, SYGVKD. The V segment lost 0 bases and the J segment 4 bases; nucleotides outside the gene matches: 9. This CDR3 region has 16 residues. Here the CDR3 reads CAISESALGTVYEQYV. CDR3 in DNA: TGTGCCATCAGTGAGTCGGCGCTCGGGACAGTTTACGAGCAGTACGTC.

The rearrangement joins TRBV7-2 to TRBJ2-3; D remains unclear. The germline V gene encodes CDR1 SGHTA and CDR2 FQGNSA. The CDR3 extends over 15 amino acids. The V end lost 1 base, the J end lost 7 bases, and 15 bases lay between the germline ends. Written as DNA, the CDR3 is TGTGCCAGCAGCTTAGGGCACCCCAGCACTAATACGCAGTATTTT. Translating it yields CASSLGHPSTNTQYF.

This clonotype was counted a single time. This sequence joins TRBV20-1 and TRBJ2-7, with a weak D call TRBD1 (5 bases). The germline V and J ends were trimmed by 6 bases and 2 bases, with 11 bases remaining between them. The CDR3 is 12 residues long. In germline, CDR1 is DFQATT, CDR2 SNEGSKA (reference sequence). In nucleotides, the CDR3 is TGCAGTGCCGATGGGGCTACCTACGAGCAGTACTTC. Translating gives CSADGATYEQYF.

The J gene is TRBJ2-2, the V gene TRBV30; D is perhaps TRBD2 (6 bases). The CDR3 is 15 amino acids. V was shortened by 4 bases and J by 1 base, with 13 bases between the two germline ends. Germline V gene sequence: CDR1 GTSNPN, CDR2 SVGIG (reference sequence). The CDR3 region has the DNA TGTGCCTGGAAGAGGCGGGGACGGAACACCGGGGAGCTGTTTTTT. Its protein is CAWKRRGRNTGELFF.

The rearrangement joins TRBV29-1 to TRBJ2-3; 7 positions agree with TRBD1. CDR3 length: 12 amino acids. CDR1 is SQVTM, CDR2 ANQGSEA, per germline. V lost 6 bases to trimming and J lost 7 bases; unmatched junction nucleotides: 7. As DNA, the CDR3 is TGCAGCGTACGACAGGGTTCTCATACGCAGTATTTT. Its translation: CSVRQGSHTQYF.

In its sample, this clonotype was seen once. The J gene is TRBJ2-3, the V gene TRBV3-1; D unclear. Germline loops: CDR1 LGHDT, CDR2 YNNKEL (reference sequence). The CDR3 totals 15 residues. V lost 3 bases to trimming and J lost 3 bases, with 13 bases between them. Here the CDR3 reads CASSQGIGVTDTQYF. CDR3 nucleotides: TGTGCCAGCAGCCAGGGAATTGGGGTAACAGATACGCAGTATTTT.

The chain recombines TRBV11-2 with TRBJ2-3, with TRBD2 identical over 8 bases. V shed 5 bases, J shed 5 bases, and the junction held 6 bases outside the gene matches. CDR3 length: 14 residues. The germline V gene has CDR1 SGHAT and CDR2 FQNNGV. CDR3 DNA sequence: TGTGCCAGCAGCACCGCGGGGGGAGGAGATACGCAGTATTTT. Protein sequence: CASSTAGGGDTQYF.

The chain has TRBV7-3 and TRBJ1-2, with D possibly matching TRBD1 (5 bases). The CDR3 totals 14 residues. In germline, CDR1 is SGHTA, CDR2 FQGTGA. Trimming removed 5 bases from V and 3 bases from J, with 13 bases in between. The CDR3 loop reads CASSPGRLDYGYTF. The CDR3 nucleotides read TGTGCCAGCAGCCCAGGGAGATTGGACTATGGCTACACCTTC.

The chain joins TRBV5-1 to TRBJ2-1; TRBD2 matches 7 bases. The CDR3 has 15 amino acids. Trimming cost V 1 base and J 2 bases; bases outside gene matches: 3. Germline V CDR1 and CDR2: SGHRS, YFSETQ. The CDR3 bases are TGCGCCAGCAGCTTGTCCAGCGGGACCTACAATGAGCAGTTCTTC. Its translation: CASSLSSGTYNEQFF.